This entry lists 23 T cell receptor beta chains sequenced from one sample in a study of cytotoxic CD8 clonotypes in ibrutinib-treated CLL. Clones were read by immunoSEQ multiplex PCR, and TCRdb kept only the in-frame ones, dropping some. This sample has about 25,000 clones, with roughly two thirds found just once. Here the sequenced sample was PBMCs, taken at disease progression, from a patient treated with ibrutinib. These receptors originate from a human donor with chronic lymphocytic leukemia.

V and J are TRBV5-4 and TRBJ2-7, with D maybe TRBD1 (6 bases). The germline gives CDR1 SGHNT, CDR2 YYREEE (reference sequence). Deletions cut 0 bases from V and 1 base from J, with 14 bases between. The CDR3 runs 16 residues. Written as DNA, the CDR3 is TGTGCCAGCAGCTTGGCGGGCAGGGGAATATCCTACGAGCAGTACTTC. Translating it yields CASSLAGRGISYEQYF.

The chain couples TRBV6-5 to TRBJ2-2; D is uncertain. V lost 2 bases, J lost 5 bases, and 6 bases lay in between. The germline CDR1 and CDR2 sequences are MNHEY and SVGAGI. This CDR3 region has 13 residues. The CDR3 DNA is TGTGCCAGCAGTTACCATGGGACCGGGGAGCTGTTTTTT. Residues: CASSYHGTGELFF.

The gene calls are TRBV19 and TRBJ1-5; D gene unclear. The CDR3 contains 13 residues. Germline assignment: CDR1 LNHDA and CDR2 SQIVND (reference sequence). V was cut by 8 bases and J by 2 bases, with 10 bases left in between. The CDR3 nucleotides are TGTGCCAGTCGAGAGGGAGGCAATCAGCCCCAGCATTTT. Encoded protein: CASREGGNQPQHF.

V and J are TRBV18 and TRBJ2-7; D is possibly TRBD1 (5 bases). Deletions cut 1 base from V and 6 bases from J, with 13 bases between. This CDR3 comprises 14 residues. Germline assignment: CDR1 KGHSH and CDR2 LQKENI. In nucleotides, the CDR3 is TGTGCCAGCTCACCACGGGCGACAGAGGCCGAGCAGTACTTC. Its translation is CASSPRATEAEQYF. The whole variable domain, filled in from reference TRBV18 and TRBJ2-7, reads NAGVMQNPRHLVRRRGQEARLRCSPMKGHSHVYWYRQLPEEGLKFMVYLQKENIIDESGMPKERFSAEFPKEGPSILRIQQVVRGDSAAYFCASSPRATEAEQYFGPGTRLTVT.

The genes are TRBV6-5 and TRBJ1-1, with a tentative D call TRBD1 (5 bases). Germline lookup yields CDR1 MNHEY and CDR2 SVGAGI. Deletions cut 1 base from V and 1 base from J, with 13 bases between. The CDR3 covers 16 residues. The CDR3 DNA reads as TGTGCCAGCAGTTACTTGGGCGGCGGGGGGAACACTGAAGCTTTCTTT. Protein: CASSYLGGGGNTEAFF.

The CDR3 DNA reads TGTGCCAGCTCACCCACGGCAGTCCTTAATTCACCCCTCCACTTT. Amino acids: CASSPTAVLNSPLHF. This sequence joins TRBV18 and TRBJ1-6; D gene ambiguous. In germline, CDR1 is KGHSH, CDR2 LQKENI. The CDR3 is 15 residues long. Trimming left V 3 bases short and J 6 bases short, with 12 bases between.

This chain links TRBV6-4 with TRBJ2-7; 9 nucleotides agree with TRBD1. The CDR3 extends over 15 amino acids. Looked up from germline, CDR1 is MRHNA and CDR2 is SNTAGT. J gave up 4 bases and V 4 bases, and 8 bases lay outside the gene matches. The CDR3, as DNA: TGTGCCAGCAGTGCCGAGCCGGGACAGGGTTACGAGCAGTACTTC. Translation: CASSAEPGQGYEQYF.

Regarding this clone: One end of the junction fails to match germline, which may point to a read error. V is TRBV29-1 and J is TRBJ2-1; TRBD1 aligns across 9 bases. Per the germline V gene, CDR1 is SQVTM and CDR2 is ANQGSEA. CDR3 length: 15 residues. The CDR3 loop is CSVDQTGGSYNGQFF. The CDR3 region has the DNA TGCAGCGTTGATCAGACAGGGGGTTCCTACAATGGGCAGTTCTTC.

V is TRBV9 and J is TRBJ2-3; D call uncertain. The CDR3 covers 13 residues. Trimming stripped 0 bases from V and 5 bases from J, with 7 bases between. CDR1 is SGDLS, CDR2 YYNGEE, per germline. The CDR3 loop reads CASSVDSLDTQYF. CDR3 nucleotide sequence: TGTGCCAGCAGCGTAGACTCGCTAGATACGCAGTATTTT.

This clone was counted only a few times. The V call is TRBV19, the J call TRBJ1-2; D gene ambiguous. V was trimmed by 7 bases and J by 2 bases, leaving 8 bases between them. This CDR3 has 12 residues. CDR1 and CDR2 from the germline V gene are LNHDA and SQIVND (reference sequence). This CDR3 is CASMEGNYGYTF. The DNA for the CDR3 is TGTGCCAGTATGGAAGGAAACTATGGCTACACCTTC. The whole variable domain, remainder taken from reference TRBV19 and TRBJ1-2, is DGGITQSPKYLFRKEGQNVTLSCEQNLNHDAMYWYRQDPGQGLRLIYYSQIVNDFQKGDIAEGYSVSREKKESFPLTVTSAQKNPTAFYLCASMEGNYGYTFGSGTRLTVV.

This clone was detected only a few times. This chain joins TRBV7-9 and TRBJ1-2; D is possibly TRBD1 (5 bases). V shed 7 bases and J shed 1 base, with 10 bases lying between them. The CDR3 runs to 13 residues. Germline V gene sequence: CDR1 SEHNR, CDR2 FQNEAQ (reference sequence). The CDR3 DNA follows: TGTGCCAGCAACGGACAACTTAACTATGGCTACACCTTC. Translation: CASNGQLNYGYTF.

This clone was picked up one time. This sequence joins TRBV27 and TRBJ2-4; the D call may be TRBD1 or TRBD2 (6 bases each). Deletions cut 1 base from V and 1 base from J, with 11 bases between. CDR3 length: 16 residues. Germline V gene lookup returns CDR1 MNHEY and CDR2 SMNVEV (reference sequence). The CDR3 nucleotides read TGTGCCAGCAGTTTATATGGGGGGCTGGCCAAAAACATTCAGTACTTC. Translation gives CASSLYGGLAKNIQYF.

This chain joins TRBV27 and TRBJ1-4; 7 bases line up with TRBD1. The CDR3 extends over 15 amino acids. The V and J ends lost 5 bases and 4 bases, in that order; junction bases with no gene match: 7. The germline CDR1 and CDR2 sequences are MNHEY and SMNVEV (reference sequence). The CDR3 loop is CASSNLRQGNEKLFF. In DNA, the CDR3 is TGTGCCAGCAGTAACCTTCGACAGGGTAATGAAAAACTGTTTTTT.

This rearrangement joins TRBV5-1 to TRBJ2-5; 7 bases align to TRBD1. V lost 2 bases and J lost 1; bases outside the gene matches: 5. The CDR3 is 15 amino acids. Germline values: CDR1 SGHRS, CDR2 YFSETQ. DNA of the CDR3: TGCGCCAGCAGCTTCCGACAGGGTACCCAAGAGACCCAGTACTTC. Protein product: CASSFRQGTQETQYF.

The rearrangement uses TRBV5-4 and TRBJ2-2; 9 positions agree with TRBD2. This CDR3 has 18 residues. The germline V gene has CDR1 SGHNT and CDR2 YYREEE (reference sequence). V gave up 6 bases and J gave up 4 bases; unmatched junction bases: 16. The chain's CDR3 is CASTTGTSIRASTGELFF. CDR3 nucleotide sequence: TGTGCCAGCACCACCGGGACTAGCATTCGGGCGAGCACCGGGGAGCTGTTTTTT.

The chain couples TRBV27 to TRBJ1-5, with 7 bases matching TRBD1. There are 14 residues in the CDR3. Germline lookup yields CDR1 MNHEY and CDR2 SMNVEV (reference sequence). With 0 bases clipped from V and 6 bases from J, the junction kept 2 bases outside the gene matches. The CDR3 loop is CASSLSRGRQPQHF. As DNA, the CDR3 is TGTGCCAGCAGTTTATCAAGGGGGCGTCAGCCCCAGCATTTT.

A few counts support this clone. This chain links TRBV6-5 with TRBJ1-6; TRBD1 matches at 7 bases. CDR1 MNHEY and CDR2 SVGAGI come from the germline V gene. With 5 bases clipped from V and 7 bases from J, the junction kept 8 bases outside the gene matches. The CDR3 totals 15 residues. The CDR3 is CASSIGQERNSPLHF. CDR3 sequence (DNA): TGTGCCAGCAGTATTGGACAGGAAAGGAATTCACCCCTCCACTTT.

DNA for the CDR3: TGCGCCAGCAGCTTGGCCCCTTTGGAGACCCAGTACTTC. Translation: CASSLAPLETQYF. This chain links TRBV5-1 with TRBJ2-5; D is uncertain. Trimming removed 0 bases at V and 5 bases at J, with 8 bases between. The germline V gene has CDR1 SGHRS and CDR2 YFSETQ. The CDR3 totals 13 residues.

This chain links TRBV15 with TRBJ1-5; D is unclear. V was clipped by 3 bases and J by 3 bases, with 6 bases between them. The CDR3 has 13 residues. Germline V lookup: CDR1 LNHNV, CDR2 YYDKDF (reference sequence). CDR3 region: CATSRSPNQPQHF. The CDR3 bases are TGTGCCACCAGCAGGTCACCCAATCAGCCCCAGCATTTT.

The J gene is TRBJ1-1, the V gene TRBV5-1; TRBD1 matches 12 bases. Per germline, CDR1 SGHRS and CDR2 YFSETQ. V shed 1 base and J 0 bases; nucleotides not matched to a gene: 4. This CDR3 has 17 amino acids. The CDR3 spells CASSLRGQGAVNTEAFF. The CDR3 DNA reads TGCGCCAGCAGCTTGAGGGGACAGGGGGCGGTGAACACTGAAGCTTTCTTT.

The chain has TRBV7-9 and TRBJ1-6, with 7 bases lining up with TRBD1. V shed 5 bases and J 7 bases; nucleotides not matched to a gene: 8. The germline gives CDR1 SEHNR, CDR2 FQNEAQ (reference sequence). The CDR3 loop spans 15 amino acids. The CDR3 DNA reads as TGTGCCAGCAGCCAAATAGCACAGGGGAATTCACCCCTCCACTTT. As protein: CASSQIAQGNSPLHF.

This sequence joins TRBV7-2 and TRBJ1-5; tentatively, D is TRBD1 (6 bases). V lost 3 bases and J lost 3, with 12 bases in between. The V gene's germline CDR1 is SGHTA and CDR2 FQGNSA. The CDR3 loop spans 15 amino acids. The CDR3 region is CASSLDSVSNQPQHF. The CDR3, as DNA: TGTGCCAGCAGCTTGGACAGTGTATCCAATCAGCCCCAGCATTTT.

The CDR3 DNA sequence: TGTGCCAGTAGCTATAGCGGGCTGCACTCTGGAAACACCATATATTTT. Amino acids: CASSYSGLHSGNTIYF. The chain joins TRBV19 to TRBJ1-3; the D is unclear. Germline CDR1 LNHDA, CDR2 SQIVND (reference sequence). The V and J ends lost 6 bases and 0 bases respectively, with 15 bases between them. The CDR3 is 16 residues long.